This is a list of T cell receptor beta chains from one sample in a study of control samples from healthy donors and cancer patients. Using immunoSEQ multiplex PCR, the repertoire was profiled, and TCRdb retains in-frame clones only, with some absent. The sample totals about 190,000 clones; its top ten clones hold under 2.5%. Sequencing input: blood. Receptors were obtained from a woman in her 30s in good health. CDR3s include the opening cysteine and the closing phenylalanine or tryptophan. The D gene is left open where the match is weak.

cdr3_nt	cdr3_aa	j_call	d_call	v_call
TGCGCCAGCGGGCTAGCGGGGGGACCCTGGAAGGAGACCCAGTACTTC	CASGLAGGPWKETQYF	TRBJ2-5	TRBD2	TRBV10-2
TGTGCCAGCTCACAATCTAACAGGGCAGCCTCAGCTAACTATGGCTACACCTTC	CASSQSNRAASANYGYTF	TRBJ1-2	-	TRBV18
TGTGCCAGCAGGGCCCTCTGGACCGGGGAGCTGTTTTTT	CASRALWTGELFF	TRBJ2-2	-	TRBV12-3/TRBV12-4
TGTGCCAGCAGCGCCTTGGGGGGGCAGGGCTATGGCTACACCTTC	CASSALGGQGYGYTF	TRBJ1-2	-	TRBV7-9
TGTGCCAGCAGCCCCCCCCTCGACAGGGCGTGGGACTATGGCTACACCTTC	CASSPPLDRAWDYGYTF	TRBJ1-2	TRBD1	TRBV7-8
TGCGCCAGCAGGGGTAATACAGGGGGCTCCTACAATGAGCAGTTCTTC	CASRGNTGGSYNEQFF	TRBJ2-1	TRBD1	TRBV4-1
TGTGCCAGTAGTATTGCGGGGGGGAGGGCTGAAGCTTTCTTT	CASSIAGGRAEAFF	TRBJ1-1	-	TRBV19
TGTGCCAGCCCCACAGCGGAGACCCAGTACTTC	CASPTAETQYF	TRBJ2-5	-	TRBV28
TGCAGCGTTGGGGGAATCGCTAATCAGCCCCAGCATTTT	CSVGGIANQPQHF	TRBJ1-5	-	TRBV29-1
TGCGCCAGCAGCCTTGAGTGGAGCGGGGGAGCATCTAACTATGGCTACACCTTC	CASSLEWSGGASNYGYTF	TRBJ1-2	-	TRBV4-1
TGTGCCAGCAGCTTAGATCCTAGTCCCCTTGAAGCTTTCTTT	CASSLDPSPLEAFF	TRBJ1-1	-	TRBV7-2
TGTGCCAGCAGCCCTAGCCTACAGGGACGAGGGGAAAAACTGTTTTTT	CASSPSLQGRGEKLFF	TRBJ1-4	-	TRBV7-9
TGTGCCAGCAGCTTAGCGGAGTGGGCAGGCTATGGCTACACCTTC	CASSLAEWAGYGYTF	TRBJ1-2	-	TRBV7-8
TGTGCCAGCAGCACTCTCCGGGGCCGGTTTGGTGAGACCCAGTACTTC	CASSTLRGRFGETQYF	TRBJ2-5	-	TRBV11-2
TGCAGTGGGAGCACAGATACGCAGTATTTT	CSGSTDTQYF	TRBJ2-3	-	TRBV20-1
TGTGCCAGCAATAACAGGGCAGGAGATACGCAGTATTTT	CASNNRAGDTQYF	TRBJ2-3	-	TRBV2
TGTGCCAGCAGCTTGGACAGCAATCAGCCCCAGCATTTT	CASSLDSNQPQHF	TRBJ1-5	-	TRBV5-5
TGTGCCAGCAGCCCTATACCACAGGGGTCCTCACCCCTCCACTTT	CASSPIPQGSSPLHF	TRBJ1-6	TRBD1	TRBV6-2/TRBV6-3
TGTGCCAGCAGCCGCCTAGCGGACAATGAGCAGTTCTTC	CASSRLADNEQFF	TRBJ2-1	TRBD2	TRBV7-2
TGTGCCAGCAGTCCCTGGGACAGGTTCTCCGACGAGCAGTACTTC	CASSPWDRFSDEQYF	TRBJ2-7	TRBD1	TRBV28
TGTGCCAGCAGCCCCAACAGGGCCTACGAGCAGTACTTC	CASSPNRAYEQYF	TRBJ2-7	-	TRBV13
TGTGCCAGCAGTCATGGGACAGTCTATGGCTACACCTTC	CASSHGTVYGYTF	TRBJ1-2	TRBD1	TRBV12-3/TRBV12-4
TGTGCCAGCAGCATCCAGCCTGACAGTTACAATGAGCAGTTCTTC	CASSIQPDSYNEQFF	TRBJ2-1	-	TRBV27
TGTGCCAGCAGCCCAGGGGGGAAGGATGGCTACACCTTC	CASSPGGKDGYTF	TRBJ1-2	TRBD1	TRBV11-1
TGCACCAGCAGCCAGAAGGAGACCCAGTACTTC	CTSSQKETQYF	TRBJ2-5	-	TRBV1
TGTGCCAGCAGCCCCCAGGGAGGAGAGACCCAGTACTTC	CASSPQGGETQYF	TRBJ2-5	-	TRBV12-3/TRBV12-4
TGTGCCAGCAGCGTACAGGGGTACGAAGAGACCCAGTACTTC	CASSVQGYEETQYF	TRBJ2-5	TRBD1	TRBV27
TGTGCCATCAGTGAGAGTATAGGAAGAGGCTATGGCTACACCTTC	CAISESIGRGYGYTF	TRBJ1-2	-	TRBV10-3
TGTGCCAGCAGTTACATAGGGCGGATAGGCACCGGGGAGCTGTTTTTT	CASSYIGRIGTGELFF	TRBJ2-2	-	TRBV6-5
TGTGCCAGCAGCTTAGTTACGGGACAGGTCGGTGAAAAACTGTTTTTT	CASSLVTGQVGEKLFF	TRBJ1-4	TRBD1	TRBV11-2
TGTGCCAGCAGCCAGGGACAGGGGGTGCTTTATGGCTACACCTTC	CASSQGQGVLYGYTF	TRBJ1-2	TRBD1	TRBV7-9
TGTGCCAGTAGTATAGGGAAGTGGGCAGATACGCAGTATTTT	CASSIGKWADTQYF	TRBJ2-3	-	TRBV19
TGTGCCAGCAGTAGAGCGGCCGCCGACGAGCAGTACTTC	CASSRAAADEQYF	TRBJ2-7	-	TRBV28
TGTGCCAGCTCACCACAAGCAGGGATGAACACTGAAGCTTTCTTT	CASSPQAGMNTEAFF	TRBJ1-1	-	TRBV18
TGCGCCAGCAGCTTGGCCCACATGAACACTGAAGCTTTCTTT	CASSLAHMNTEAFF	TRBJ1-1	-	TRBV5-1
TGTGCCAGCAGGATCGACAGTAACTATGGCTACACCTTC	CASRIDSNYGYTF	TRBJ1-2	-	TRBV28
TGTGCCAGCAGCCCGTGGGACAGGGGGCGGGGTGGGGCCAACGTCCTGACTTTC	CASSPWDRGRGGANVLTF	TRBJ2-6	TRBD1	TRBV7-9
TGTGCCAGCAGTCAACAAATTGAGCCCCAGCATTTT	CASSQQIEPQHF	TRBJ1-5	-	TRBV28
TGCGCCAGCAGCCCCGAGTGGGGGAGACCCCAGCATTTT	CASSPEWGRPQHF	TRBJ1-5	-	TRBV5-1
TGCGCCAGCAGCCAAGTAGGGGTGCGGAACACTGAAGCTTTCTTT	CASSQVGVRNTEAFF	TRBJ1-1	-	TRBV4-1
TGTGCCAGCAGCCGTTGTAAAGGGCGTTCTTGGCACACTGAAGCTTTCTTT	CASSRCKGRSWHTEAFF	TRBJ1-1	-	TRBV3-1/TRBV3-2
TGTGCTAGCAGCCCTATACCAGGGGGCGCGGGTGAAAAACTGTTTTTT	CASSPIPGGAGEKLFF	TRBJ1-4	TRBD1	TRBV7-7
TGTGCCAGCAGTTACAGTTACAGGGTGGATGTAGCTTTCTTT	CASSYSYRVDVAFF	TRBJ1-1	-	TRBV6-5
TGTGCCAGCAGCCATAGGGAACTGGAAGCTTTCTTT	CASSHRELEAFF	TRBJ1-1	-	TRBV6-2/TRBV6-3
TGTGCCAGCAGTTTACTCGGGGGGGAGACCCAGTACTTC	CASSLLGGETQYF	TRBJ2-5	TRBD2	TRBV12-3/TRBV12-4
TGTGCCAGCAGCTCCAGACCGGGACAGGAAGCTTTCTTT	CASSSRPGQEAFF	TRBJ1-1	TRBD1	TRBV7-8
TGTGCCAGCAAGGCCCAGGGGGCCACCGGGGAGCTGTTTTTT	CASKAQGATGELFF	TRBJ2-2	TRBD1	TRBV11-3